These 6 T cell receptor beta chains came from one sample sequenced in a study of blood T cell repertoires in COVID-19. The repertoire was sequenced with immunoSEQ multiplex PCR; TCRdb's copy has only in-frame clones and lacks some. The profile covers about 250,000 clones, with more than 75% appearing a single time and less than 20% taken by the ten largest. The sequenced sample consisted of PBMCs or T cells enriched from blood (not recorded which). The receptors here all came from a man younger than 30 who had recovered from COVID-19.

The DNA for the CDR3 is TGTGCCAGCAGCGTAGACACAGGGGGGGAGACCCAGTACTTC. Residues: CASSVDTGGETQYF. The chain is built from TRBV9 and TRBJ2-5, with 8 bases matching TRBD1. Germline V gene lookup returns CDR1 SGDLS and CDR2 YYNGEE. The CDR3 contains 14 residues. V lost 0 bases to trimming and J lost 5 bases; unmatched junction nucleotides: 3.

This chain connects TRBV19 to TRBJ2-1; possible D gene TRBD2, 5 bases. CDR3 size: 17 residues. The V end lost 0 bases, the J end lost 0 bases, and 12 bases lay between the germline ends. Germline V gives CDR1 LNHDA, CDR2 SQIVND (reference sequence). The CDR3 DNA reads TGTGCCAGTAGTATAGACTCCGGGGATGGCTCCTACAATGAGCAGTTCTTC. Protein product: CASSIDSGDGSYNEQFF.

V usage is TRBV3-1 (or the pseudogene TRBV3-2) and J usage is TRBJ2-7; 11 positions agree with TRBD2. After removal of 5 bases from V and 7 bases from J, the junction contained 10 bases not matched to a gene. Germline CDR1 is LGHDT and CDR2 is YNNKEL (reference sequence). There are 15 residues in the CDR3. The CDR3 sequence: CASSYNSGRAGEQYF. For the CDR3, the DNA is TGTGCCAGCAGCTATAATAGCGGGAGGGCTGGAGAGCAGTACTTC.

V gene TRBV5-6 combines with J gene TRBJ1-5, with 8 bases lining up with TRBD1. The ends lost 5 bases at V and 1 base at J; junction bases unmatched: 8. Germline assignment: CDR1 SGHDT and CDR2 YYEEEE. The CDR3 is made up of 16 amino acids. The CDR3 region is CASSFTGGRSNQPQHF. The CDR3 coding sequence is TGTGCCAGCAGTTTTACAGGGGGTCGGAGCAATCAGCCCCAGCATTTT.

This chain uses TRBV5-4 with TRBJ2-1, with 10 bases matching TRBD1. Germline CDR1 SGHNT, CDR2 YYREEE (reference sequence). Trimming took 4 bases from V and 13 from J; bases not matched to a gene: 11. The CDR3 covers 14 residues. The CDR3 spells CASSPPSGTGVQFF. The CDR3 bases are TGTGCCAGCAGCCCCCCTTCGGGGACAGGGGTACAGTTCTTC. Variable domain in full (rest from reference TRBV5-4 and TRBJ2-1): ETGVTQSPTHLIKTRGQQVTLRCSSQSGHNTVSWYQQALGQGPQFIFQYYREEENGRGNFPPRFSGLQFPNYSSELNVNALELDDSALYLCASSPPSGTGVQFFGPGTRLTVL.

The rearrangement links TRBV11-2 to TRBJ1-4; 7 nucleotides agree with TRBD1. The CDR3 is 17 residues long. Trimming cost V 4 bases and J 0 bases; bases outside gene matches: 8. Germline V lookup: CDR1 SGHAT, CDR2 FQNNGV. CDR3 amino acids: CASSSGRGRATNEKLFF. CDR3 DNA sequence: TGTGCCAGCAGCTCCGGTAGGGGGCGTGCAACTAATGAAAAACTGTTTTTT.